One and the same sample provided the 15 T cell receptor beta chains below, sequenced in a study of blood T cells in healthy people across ages. A second PCR, run for roughly 7 to 12 cycles, used a sample-barcoded 5' primer plus a J-beta primer mix. TCRdb re-called the 5' RACE reads with MiXCR, one entry per CDR3 protein. The sample yields some 760,000 distinct CDR3 sequences, around 25% seen once. These data were also filed under a second study, of T cells of mothers and their children.

The sample taken for sequencing was blood. The receptors were sampled from a boy aged 5-17 years in good health.

The chain has TRBV6-2 or TRBV6-3 and TRBJ1-5; D possibly corresponds to TRBD1 (5 bases). Germline CDR1 MNHEY, CDR2 SVGEGT. V gave up 6 bases and J gave up 7 bases, with 16 bases separating them. This CDR3 has 14 amino acids. This CDR3 reads CASRQAGKRQPQHF. DNA for the CDR3: TGTGCCAGCAGGCAGGCAGGGAAGCGGCAGCCCCAGCATTTT.

The chain joins TRBV27 to TRBJ2-7, with 7 bases aligning to TRBD2. Per the germline V gene, CDR1 is MNHEY and CDR2 is SMNVEV (reference sequence). This CDR3 region has 14 residues. After removal of 6 bases from V and 2 bases from J, the junction contained 7 bases not matched to a gene. The DNA for the CDR3 is TGTGCCAGCAGAGCCAGACTAGCTCCCTACGAGCAGTACTTC. It encodes CASRARLAPYEQYF.

This clonotype has only a few counts. The rearrangement uses TRBV20-1 and TRBJ1-2; D remains unclear. The CDR3 consists of 13 residues. Germline CDR1 reads DFQATT; CDR2 reads SNEGSKA (reference sequence). V gave up 0 bases and J gave up 4 bases, with 9 bases separating them. CDR3 nucleotide sequence: TGCAGTGCTAGAGATTTTGAAACCTATGGCTACACCTTC. Translated, it gives CSARDFETYGYTF.

This clonotype was found many times. V usage is TRBV27 and J usage is TRBJ2-3; no clear D. V was shortened by 6 bases and J by 0 bases, with 7 bases between the two germline ends. The CDR3 totals 13 residues. CDR1 is MNHEY and CDR2 is SMNVEV in the germline V gene (reference sequence). CDR3 loop: CASSLSSTDTQYF. CDR3 DNA sequence: TGTGCCAGCAGCCTCTCTAGCACAGATACGCAGTATTTT.

This clonotype showed up just a few times. This sequence joins TRBV28 and TRBJ2-7; tentative D call: TRBD1 (5 bases). With 6 bases removed from V and 7 bases from J, the gap between germline ends came to 13 bases. CDR3 length: 12 amino acids. The germline V gene encodes CDR1 MDHEN and CDR2 SYDVKM. The CDR3 bases are TGTGCCAGCAGGCCAGGGCTACGGGAGCAGTACTTC. It translates to CASRPGLREQYF.

The chain combines TRBV28 with TRBJ2-1; 12 nucleotides line up with TRBD2. The junction had 16 bases not matched to a gene; V was cut back by 5 bases and J by 8 bases. CDR1 is MDHEN and CDR2 is SYDVKM in the germline V gene. This CDR3 contains 18 residues. In DNA form, the CDR3 reads TGTGCCAGCAGTACCGACTCGGGGCTAGCGGGAGGGGGAGATGAGCAGTTCTTC. This translates into CASSTDSGLAGGGDEQFF.

The chain employs TRBV30 and TRBJ1-2; TRBD1 matches 10 bases. CDR3 length equals 14 residues. V was pared by 4 bases and J by 7 bases, with 9 bases of the junction left unmatched. Germline V gene lookup returns CDR1 GTSNPN and CDR2 SVGIG (reference sequence). CDR3 sequence reads: CAWNPGTGAGGYTF. CDR3 in DNA: TGTGCCTGGAACCCCGGGACAGGGGCTGGTGGCTACACCTTC.

The V call is TRBV12-3 or TRBV12-4, the J call TRBJ2-3; 8 bases are shared with TRBD1. The CDR3 consists of 15 residues. V shed 6 bases and J 0 bases; nucleotides not matched to a gene: 5. This CDR3 reads CASSWGQASTDTQYF. The CDR3 region has the DNA TGTGCCAGCAGCTGGGGACAGGCCAGCACAGATACGCAGTATTTT.

This clonotype has only a few counts. V and J are TRBV27 and TRBJ1-2, with unresolved D. Trimming removed 6 bases at V and 3 bases at J, with 11 bases between. The CDR3 has 13 amino acids. The germline gives CDR1 MNHEY, CDR2 SMNVEV (reference sequence). The CDR3 DNA follows: TGTGCCAGCAGGTTAGCGGTTGACTATGGCTACACCTTC. Its translation: CASRLAVDYGYTF.

This clonotype occurred a few times. The chain combines TRBV9 with TRBJ2-1, with D unresolved. The V end was cut by 0 bases, the J end by 9 bases, with 16 bases between. The V gene's germline CDR1 is SGDLS and CDR2 YYNGEE. The CDR3 covers 15 residues. CDR3 sequence reads: CASSVGPPKAGEQFF. CDR3 nucleotide sequence: TGTGCCAGCAGCGTAGGTCCCCCCAAGGCTGGTGAGCAGTTCTTC.

This clonotype was seen ten or more times. The chain combines TRBV29-1 with TRBJ2-5, with D tentatively TRBD1 (5 bases). V dropped 5 bases and J dropped 5 bases, with 12 bases sitting between them. The CDR3 contains 12 residues. Germline CDR1 and CDR2: SQVTM and ANQGSEA. The CDR3, as DNA: TGCAGCGTTAGTCAGGGTCGGGAGACCCAGTACTTC. Translating it yields CSVSQGRETQYF.

A few counts support this clonotype. This chain joins TRBV2 and TRBJ2-2, with 7 bases identical to TRBD2. The germline gives CDR1 SNHLY, CDR2 FYNNEI. V was pared by 5 bases and J by 6 bases, with 3 bases of the junction left unmatched. CDR3 length equals 13 residues. The CDR3 region is CASSRLAPGELFF. Here the CDR3 DNA reads TGTGCCAGCAGTCGACTAGCCCCCGGGGAGCTGTTTTTT.

J is TRBJ2-5 and V is TRBV29-1, with D tentatively TRBD1 (6 bases). With 3 bases removed from V and 2 bases from J, the gap between germline ends came to 10 bases. Germline CDR1 reads SQVTM; CDR2 reads ANQGSEA. The CDR3 loop spans 13 amino acids. CDR3 in amino acids: CSVDPGQQETQYF. The CDR3 DNA reads TGCAGCGTTGACCCAGGACAGCAAGAGACCCAGTACTTC.

The table lists this clonotype with a few counts. The chain combines TRBV9 with TRBJ2-5, with D tentatively TRBD1 (5 bases). The J call may be faulty, since TRBJ2-1 better matches the DNA end. Germline values: CDR1 SGDLS, CDR2 YYNGEE. CDR3 length equals 15 residues. CDR3 residues: CASSVEGVAHNEQFF. CDR3 sequence (DNA): TGTGCCAGCAGCGTAGAAGGGGTGGCCCACAATGAGCAGTTCTTC.

This clonotype came up a few times. V and J are TRBV5-1 and TRBJ1-2; TRBD1 might be the D (5 bases). Looked up from germline, CDR1 is SGHRS and CDR2 is YFSETQ. The CDR3 covers 14 residues. The ends were cut back, 0 bases at V and 4 bases at J, with 10 bases in the middle. CDR3 amino acids: CASSLATATYGYTF. For the CDR3, the DNA is TGCGCCAGCAGCTTGGCGACAGCGACCTATGGCTACACCTTC.